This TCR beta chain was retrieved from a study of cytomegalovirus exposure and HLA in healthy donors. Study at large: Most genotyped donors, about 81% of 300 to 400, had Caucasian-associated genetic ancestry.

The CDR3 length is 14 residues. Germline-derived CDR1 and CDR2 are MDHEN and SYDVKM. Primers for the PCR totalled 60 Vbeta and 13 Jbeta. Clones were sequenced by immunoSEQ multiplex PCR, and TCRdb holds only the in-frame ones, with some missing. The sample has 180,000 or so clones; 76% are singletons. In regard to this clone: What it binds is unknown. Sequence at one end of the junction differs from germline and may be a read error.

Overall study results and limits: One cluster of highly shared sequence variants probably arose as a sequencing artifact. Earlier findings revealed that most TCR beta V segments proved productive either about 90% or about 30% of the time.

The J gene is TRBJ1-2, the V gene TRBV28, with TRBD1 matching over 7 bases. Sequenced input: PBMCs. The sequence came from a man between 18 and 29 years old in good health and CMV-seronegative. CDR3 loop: CASNLLTGTYGYTF. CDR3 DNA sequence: TGTGCCAGCAATTTATTGACAGGGACCTATGGCTACACCTTC.